The source of this T cell receptor (beta chain) is a study of blood T cell repertoires in COVID-19. The assay was immunoSEQ multiplex PCR, and TCRdb's table has in-frame clones only and misses some. Here the sample spans 45,000 to 70,000 clones, more than 75% being singletons. This clone turned up a few times. The germline V gene encodes CDR1 SGHDT and CDR2 YYEEEE. The CDR3 runs 13 residues. V lost 2 bases to trimming and J lost 1 base, with 6 bases between them. The sequence came from a woman aged 55-70 years with acute or convalescent COVID-19. This rearrangement joins TRBV5-6 to TRBJ1-1; D unclear. Sequenced: peripheral blood. CDR3 sequence (DNA): TGTGCCAGCAGCTTCATCGGGAACACTGAAGCTTTCTTT. It codes for CASSFIGNTEAFF.